The entry below gives a single T cell receptor (beta chain) sequence along with its context. No antigen is known for it. This clone may be a read error of a much larger clone one base away. The sample belongs to a study of T cells in Graves' hyperthyroidism and ophthalmopathy (dated 2019 in TCRdb). Context from the whole study: Peripheral blood was sampled at the time of initial diagnosis, prior to any treatment. A discovery cohort of around 100 patients, approximately 45 with Graves' ophthalmopathy and approximately 57 with stable Graves' hyperthyroidism, was used to find distinguishing TCR V-J signatures. Prospective prediction of ophthalmopathy was tested in an independent validation cohort of approximately 19 hyperthyroidism patients and 17 patients who later progressed to ophthalmopathy. The approximately 97 discovery patients were randomly divided into training and test sets at a 7:3 ratio. In addition, the study compared T-cell repertoires in thyroid tissue and in blood from about 6 Graves' hyperthyroidism patients. Once sampling was done, hyperthyroidism patients were given methimazole at a starting dose of 30 mg daily, whereas ophthalmopathy patients were given high-dose intravenous methylprednisolone. The paper reports TCR Vbeta CDR3 sequencing of some 140 peripheral blood samples: around 45 ophthalmopathy, some 80 hyperthyroidism and 17 progressor patients. What the work shows at the level of the full study, not this receptor alone: In validation, the model predicted progression to ophthalmopathy a median of roughly 6.2 months before onset, with 70% to 71% sensitivity and 72.22% specificity. Most expanded thyroid clonotypes (frequency above 0.001) were also detected in blood, a finding suggesting that blood repertoires may reflect thyroid immune responses. A 13 V-J signature model separated ophthalmopathy from stable hyperthyroidism, with roughly 88% sensitivity and 81.08% specificity in cross-validation and 80%/75% in testing. Sample size was not statistically predetermined, and investigators were not blinded to group allocation.

Amplification of TCR beta CDR3 regions was carried out from RNA transcripts. The TCR CDR3 was subjected to a first round of RT-PCR using the HTBI primer set and the Qiagen OneStep RT-PCR kit. Libraries were constructed in a second round of multiplex PCR, after which size selection and purification were carried out. Sequencing of the libraries was done on an Illumina HiSeq2000 using paired-end 100 bp reads. The paper's processing steps were these. SOAPnuke was used to process the raw data, removing reads that contained adapters or uncalled bases, had a mean Phred below 15, or lacked an exact match to the constant primer or identifier. COPE v1.2.5 was used to merge the high-quality paired reads, and each unique nucleotide sequence was defined as a clonotype. MiTCR v1.1 was used to align clonotypes to the IMGT TRBV, TRBD and TRBJ reference segments. Only V-J combinations with frequency above 0.0001, covering 99% to 99.2% of repertoires, were analysed. The TCS score was defined as the ratio of F50 (clonal expansion) to E x V (chaos), calculated using BLOSUM62-based TCRdist between CDR3 peptides within each V-J. Welch's t-statistics and random forest reduced around 550 V-J features to 10 to 15, which were used in a naive Bayes classifier (R e1071). Using fastp trimming at Q25 and MiXCR clonotype assembly, TCRdb reanalyzed the public sequencing data and kept in-frame beta chains. All rows with the same CDR3 protein become a single entry with the most common DNA and genes. TCRdb's processing, not the authors' own work, is the source of the V and J calls. The sample contains around 600,000 distinct CDR3 sequences, about 16% of them found a single time. The ten largest make up less than 3.5% of the sample.

Moderately to severely active disease, a Clinical Activity Score of at least 3, a NOSPECS grade of at least 4, and a duration under 3 months were present in ophthalmopathy patients. Any patient with an uncontrolled infection, another autoimmune disease, pregnancy or lactation was excluded. Diagnoses were based on clinical symptoms, serum thyroxine and TRAb, thyroid ultrasound and orbital computed tomography. PBMCs were isolated from more than 9 ml of fresh peripheral blood by Ficoll-Paque density gradient centrifugation. Trizol reagent was used to extract total RNA, and RNA quality was then checked on an Agilent 2100 Bioanalyzer. Counted from cysteine to phenylalanine, this CDR3 has 14 amino acids. Just the 42-base CDR3 DNA is kept, in frame starting at base 1. Reading the germline V gene gives CDR1 SNHLY and CDR2 FYNNEI.

This receptor was identified in a woman between 35 and 50 years old with Graves' ophthalmopathy. The sample was blood. The rearranged segments are TRBV2 and TRBJ2-7, and 8 junction bases match TRBD1. The CDR3 in this case is CASSEGTGNYEQDF. Here is the DNA: TGTGCCAGCAGTGAAGGGACAGGGAACTACGAGCAGGACTTC.